These 8 T cell receptor beta chains originate from one sample sequenced in a study of persistence of HIV-infected CD4 T cells. Cells were stimulated nonspecifically with anti-CD3/anti-CD28 magnetic beads. CD4+ T cells upregulating both CD40 ligand and CD69 were sorted as responding cells. These receptors are not linked to any known antigen. The immunoSEQ assay was version 4, run in survey mode. Repertoires were generated with immunoSEQ multiplex PCR, while TCRdb's copy carries only in-frame clones and drops some. There are 35,000 to 40,000 clones in the sample; roughly 87% occur only once, and about 1.3% lies in the top ten. Sequences were derived from CD4+ T cells sorted from PBMCs after roughly 18-hour stimulation, sampled from a patient who received antiretroviral therapy. These TCRs come from an adult man with HIV who was CMV-seropositive.

The chain is built from TRBV4-2 and TRBJ2-1; 12 nucleotides match TRBD2. The CDR3 is made up of 15 amino acids. The germline CDR1 and CDR2 sequences are LGHNA and YNFKEQ. Trimming at V came to 4 bases and at J to 7 bases, leaving 5 bases not matched to a gene. The CDR3 loop is CASSRGLAGRNEQFF. Written as DNA, the CDR3 is TGTGCCAGCAGCCGTGGACTAGCGGGACGGAATGAGCAGTTCTTC.

Only one count was recorded for this clone. V is TRBV7-7 and J is TRBJ2-5; D is perhaps TRBD2 (5 bases). V lost 1 base and J lost 1, with 10 bases in between. CDR3 length: 15 residues. Germline V lookup: CDR1 SSHAT, CDR2 FNYEAQ (reference sequence). CDR3 nucleotides: TGTGCCAGCAGCTTAGTGGGGAGCGGCCAAGAGACCCAGTACTTC. Amino acids: CASSLVGSGQETQYF.

This clone was detected a few times. The V gene is TRBV6-2 or TRBV6-3, the J gene TRBJ2-7; D uncertain. The V end lost 3 bases, the J end lost 3 bases, and 12 bases lay between the germline ends. Germline CDR1 MNHEY, CDR2 SVGEGT. This CDR3 region has 14 residues. The chain's CDR3 is CASSYLPVGYEQYF. The DNA of the CDR3 is TGTGCCAGCAGTTATCTCCCAGTTGGCTACGAGCAGTACTTC.

A single count supports this clone. The genes are TRBV7-2 and TRBJ1-1; tentatively, D is TRBD1 (6 bases). The CDR3 length is 14 residues. V was pared by 2 bases and J by 2 bases, with 9 bases between. Looked up from germline, CDR1 is SGHTA and CDR2 is FQGNSA. CDR3 in amino acids: CASSLRDINTEAFF. CDR3 bases: TGTGCCAGCAGCTTACGGGACATTAACACTGAAGCTTTCTTT. The variable domain in full, with the rest retrieved from reference TRBV7-2 and TRBJ1-1, is GAGVSQSPSNKVTEKGKDVELRCDPISGHTALYWYRQSLGQGLEFLIYFQGNSAPDKSGLPSDRFSAERTGGSVSTLTIQRTQQEDSAVYLCASSLRDINTEAFFGQGTRLTVV.

J is TRBJ2-4 and V is TRBV27, with D perhaps given as TRBD1 or TRBD2 (6 bases each). CDR3 length equals 13 residues. The V end lost 2 bases, the J end lost 5 bases, and 7 bases lay between the germline ends. Germline V gene data show CDR1 as MNHEY and CDR2 as SMNVEV (reference sequence). This CDR3 reads CASSLRGENIQYF. In nucleotides, the CDR3 is TGTGCCAGCAGTTTAAGGGGGGAAAACATTCAGTACTTC.

This clone has more than one count but fewer than ten. The genes are TRBV4-1 and TRBJ2-7; 7 nucleotides agree with TRBD1. CDR3 length equals 15 residues. Looked up from germline, CDR1 is MGHRA and CDR2 is YSYEKL. V lost 0 bases, J lost 3 bases, and 5 bases stayed unmatched. CDR3 coding DNA: TGCGCCAGCAGCCAAGATCGGGACAGACTCTACGAGCAGTACTTC. As protein: CASSQDRDRLYEQYF.

V and J are TRBV7-6 and TRBJ2-2; perhaps D is TRBD1 or TRBD2 (5 bases each). Trimming cost V 5 bases and J 8 bases, with 21 bases left between them. The germline V gene encodes CDR1 SGHVS and CDR2 FNYEAQ. The CDR3 sequence is 16 residues long. DNA of the CDR3: TGTGCCAGCAGCGCAGAGGGACGCACTTCCAGAGGGGAGCTGTTTTTT. Translating gives CASSAEGRTSRGELFF.

V gene TRBV19 combines with J gene TRBJ1-5, with D possibly TRBD1 on 5 matching bases. The ends were cut back, 2 bases at V and 6 bases at J, with 17 bases in the middle. The germline CDR1 and CDR2 sequences are LNHDA and SQIVND (reference sequence). The CDR3 is 16 residues long. CDR3 sequence (DNA): TGTGCCAGTAGTATATCCGGCCAAAATGGGGGTCAGCCCCAGCATTTT. Its translation: CASSISGQNGGQPQHF.